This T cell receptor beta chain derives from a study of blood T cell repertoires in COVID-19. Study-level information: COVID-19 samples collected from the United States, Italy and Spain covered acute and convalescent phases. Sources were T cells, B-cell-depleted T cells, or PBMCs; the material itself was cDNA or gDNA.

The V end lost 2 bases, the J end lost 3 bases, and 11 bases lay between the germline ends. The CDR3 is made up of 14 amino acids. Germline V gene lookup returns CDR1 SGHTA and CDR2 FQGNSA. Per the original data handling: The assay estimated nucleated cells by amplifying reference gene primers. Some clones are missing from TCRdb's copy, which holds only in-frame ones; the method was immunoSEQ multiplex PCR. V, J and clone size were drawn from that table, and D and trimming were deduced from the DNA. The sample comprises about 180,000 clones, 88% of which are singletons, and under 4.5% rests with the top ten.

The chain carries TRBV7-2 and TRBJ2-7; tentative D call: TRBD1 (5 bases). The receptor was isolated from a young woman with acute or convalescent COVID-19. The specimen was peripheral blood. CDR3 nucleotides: TGTGCCAGCAGCTTACTGGGCAGGGACTACGAGCAGTACTTC. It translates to CASSLLGRDYEQYF.